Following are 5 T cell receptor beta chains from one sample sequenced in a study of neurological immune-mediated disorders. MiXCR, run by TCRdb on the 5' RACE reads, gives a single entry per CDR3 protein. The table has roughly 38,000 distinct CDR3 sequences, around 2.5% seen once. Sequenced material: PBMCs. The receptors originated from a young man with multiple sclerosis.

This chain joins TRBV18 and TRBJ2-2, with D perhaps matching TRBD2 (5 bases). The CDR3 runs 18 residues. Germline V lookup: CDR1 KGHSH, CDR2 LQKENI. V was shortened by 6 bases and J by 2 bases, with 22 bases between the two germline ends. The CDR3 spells CASSNRPMSGGNTGELFF. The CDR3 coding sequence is TGTGCCAGCTCCAACCGGCCTATGAGCGGTGGAAACACCGGGGAGCTGTTTTTT.

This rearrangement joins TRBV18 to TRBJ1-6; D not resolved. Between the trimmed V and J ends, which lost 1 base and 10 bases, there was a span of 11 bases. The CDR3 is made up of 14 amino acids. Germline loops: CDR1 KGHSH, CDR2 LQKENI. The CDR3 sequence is CASSPQGNGSPLHF. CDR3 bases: TGTGCCAGCTCACCACAGGGAAATGGCTCACCCCTCCACTTT.

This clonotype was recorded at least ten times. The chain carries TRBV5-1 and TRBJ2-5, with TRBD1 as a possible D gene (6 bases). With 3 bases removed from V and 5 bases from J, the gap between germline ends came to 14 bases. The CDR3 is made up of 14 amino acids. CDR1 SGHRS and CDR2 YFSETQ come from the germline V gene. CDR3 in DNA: TGCGCCAGCAGCTCGATACAGGGACGGGAGACCCAGTACTTC. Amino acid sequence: CASSSIQGRETQYF.

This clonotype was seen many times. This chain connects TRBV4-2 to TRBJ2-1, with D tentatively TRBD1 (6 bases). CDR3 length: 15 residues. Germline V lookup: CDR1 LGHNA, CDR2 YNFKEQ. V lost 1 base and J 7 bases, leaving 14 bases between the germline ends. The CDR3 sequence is CASSQGQGIWNEQFF. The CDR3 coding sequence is TGTGCCAGCAGCCAAGGGCAGGGGATATGGAATGAGCAGTTCTTC.

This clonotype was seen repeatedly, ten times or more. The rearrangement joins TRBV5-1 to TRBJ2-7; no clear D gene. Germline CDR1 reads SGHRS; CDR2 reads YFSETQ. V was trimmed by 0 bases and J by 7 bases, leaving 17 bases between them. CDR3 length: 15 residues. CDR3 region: CASSLAPGSRREQYF. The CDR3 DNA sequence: TGCGCCAGCAGCTTGGCCCCCGGGTCTCGTCGGGAGCAGTACTTC.